This T cell receptor (beta chain) emerged from a study of cytomegalovirus exposure and HLA in healthy donors. Primers for the PCR totalled 60 Vbeta and 13 Jbeta. The assay was immunoSEQ multiplex PCR, and TCRdb's table has in-frame clones only and misses some. The data hold 35,000 to 45,000 clones, with 45% to 60% observed a single time. This clone appeared a few times. Nominally healthy donors were sampled, though unrecorded immune exposures were likely. Trimming stripped 4 bases from V and 8 bases from J, with 12 bases between. The CDR3 contains 12 residues. Germline CDR1 reads SGHDT; CDR2 reads YYEEEE.

The TCR sequence derives from a man aged 60 to 75 in good health and CMV-seronegative. The source material was PBMCs. The chain employs TRBV5-6 and TRBJ1-2, with D maybe TRBD1 (5 bases). CDR3 nucleotide sequence: TGTGCCAGCAGCCCGAGGGGAGGCGGCTACACCTTC. Protein product: CASSPRGGGYTF. Together with reference TRBV5-6 and TRBJ1-2, the CDR3 gives the full variable domain: DAGVTQSPTHLIKTRGQQVTLRCSPKSGHDTVSWYQQALGQGPQFIFQYYEEEERQRGNFPDRFSGHQFPNYSSELNVNALLLGDSALYLCASSPRGGGYTFGSGTRLTVV.